One and the same sample provided the 20 T cell receptor beta chains below, sequenced in a study of T cells in Graves' hyperthyroidism and ophthalmopathy. The TCR beta CDR3 regions underwent amplification using RNA transcripts as the source. First-round RT-PCR with HTBI primers amplified the TCR CDR3 region. In TCRdb, the multiplex PCR reads were re-called with MiXCR into one record per CDR3 protein. Counted here are around 300,000 distinct CDR3 sequences, roughly a fifth occurring once; the ten biggest clones make up less than 45%. The specimen sequenced was blood. The receptor source for this set is a man aged 50-59 years with Graves' ophthalmopathy.

The CDR3 bases are TGCAGTGCTAGAGAGACGGAGCAGTACTTC. It is translated as CSARETEQYF. The chain employs TRBV20-1 and TRBJ2-7; unclear D gene. V was trimmed by 0 bases and J by 7 bases, leaving 4 bases between them. Germline values: CDR1 DFQATT, CDR2 SNEGSKA (reference sequence). This CDR3 contains 10 residues.

The V and J genes are TRBV19 and TRBJ1-1; 8 bases fit TRBD1. This CDR3 has 14 residues. Germline CDR1 is LNHDA and CDR2 is SQIVND (reference sequence). Trimming removed 3 bases from V and 4 bases from J; junction bases left unmatched: 4. CDR3 in amino acids: CASSINRGSTEAFF. CDR3 DNA: TGTGCCAGTAGTATCAACAGGGGGAGCACTGAAGCTTTCTTT.

This clonotype appeared many times. This chain uses TRBV28 with TRBJ1-5; D may be TRBD1 (5 bases). V shed 1 base and J shed 2 bases, with 12 bases lying between them. The CDR3 extends over 16 amino acids. Germline V gives CDR1 MDHEN, CDR2 SYDVKM. This CDR3 is CASSLFRGGGNQPQHF. The CDR3 bases are TGTGCCAGCAGTTTATTCCGGGGGGGTGGCAATCAGCCCCAGCATTTT.

This clonotype has a handful of counts. The gene calls are TRBV30 and TRBJ1-3; TRBD1 aligns across 8 bases. Germline V gene sequence: CDR1 GTSNPN, CDR2 SVGIG (reference sequence). The length of the CDR3 is 15 residues. The V segment lost 2 bases and the J segment 0 bases; nucleotides outside the gene matches: 3. The CDR3 DNA reads as TGTGCCTGGAGTCGAACAGGGGGCTCTGGAAACACCATATATTTT. Its translation is CAWSRTGGSGNTIYF.

The chain couples TRBV20-1 to TRBJ1-1; D remains ambiguous. CDR1 is DFQATT, CDR2 SNEGSKA, per germline (reference sequence). The CDR3 covers 11 residues. V was trimmed by 6 bases and J by 3 bases, leaving 8 bases between them. CDR3 protein: CSAGGDTEAFF. The CDR3 DNA sequence: TGCAGTGCAGGCGGGGACACTGAAGCTTTCTTT.

In this sample, this clonotype turned up many times. This chain connects TRBV5-1 to TRBJ2-1, with 8 bases that match TRBD2. J gave up 4 bases and V 0 bases, and 6 bases lay outside the gene matches. Germline CDR1 reads SGHRS; CDR2 reads YFSETQ. The CDR3 is 16 residues long. The CDR3 nucleotides are TGCGCCAGCAGCTTGGTGGGGCGGGAGGTTTACAATGAGCAGTTCTTC. Encoded protein: CASSLVGREVYNEQFF.

This clonotype was observed at least ten times. This chain joins TRBV28 and TRBJ2-7, with 8 bases matching TRBD1. J was trimmed by 2 bases and V by 3 bases; bases with no gene match: 3. Germline CDR1 reads MDHEN; CDR2 reads SYDVKM. CDR3 length equals 14 residues. CDR3 nucleotides: TGTGCCAGCAGTTTGGACAGGGCTCCCTACGAGCAGTACTTC. Amino acid sequence: CASSLDRAPYEQYF. Filled out from reference TRBV28 and TRBJ2-7, the complete variable domain reads DVKVTQSSRYLVKRTGEKVFLECVQDMDHENMFWYRQDPGLGLRLIYFSYDVKMKEKGDIPEGYSVSREKKERFSLILESASTNQTSMYLCASSLDRAPYEQYFGPGTRLTVT.

This clonotype was seen many times. J is TRBJ1-5 and V is TRBV30; 10 nucleotides align to TRBD1. V was pared by 0 bases and J by 5 bases, with 4 bases of the junction left unmatched. Germline V CDR1 and CDR2: GTSNPN, SVGIG (reference sequence). This CDR3 has 15 amino acids. The CDR3 reads CAWSVMDRGDQPQHF. CDR3 coding DNA: TGTGCCTGGAGTGTAATGGACAGGGGGGATCAGCCCCAGCATTTT.

The chain has TRBV6-5 and TRBJ1-6; D not resolved. Trimming cost V 4 bases and J 4 bases, with 5 bases left between them. CDR1 is MNHEY, CDR2 SVGAGI, per germline. The CDR3 contains 13 residues. CDR3 DNA sequence: TGTGCCAGCAGTTCCACTTATAATTCACCCCTCCACTTT. Its protein is CASSSTYNSPLHF.

This chain uses TRBV28 with TRBJ2-6, with D unclear. Germline V lookup: CDR1 MDHEN, CDR2 SYDVKM. The ends were cut back, 5 bases at V and 0 bases at J, with 29 bases in the middle. CDR3 length equals 22 residues. The DNA of the CDR3 is TGTGCCAGCAGTCCAGAAGTCCTTAGGCACAGACTCTCTAGCTCTGGGGCCAACGTCCTGACTTTC. Its translation is CASSPEVLRHRLSSSGANVLTF.

This clonotype was detected ten times or more. The chain uses TRBV9 and TRBJ2-7; D unclear. The CDR3 consists of 14 residues. Germline V gene data show CDR1 as SGDLS and CDR2 as YYNGEE. V dropped 0 bases and J dropped 0 bases, with 7 bases sitting between them. The CDR3 nucleotides are TGTGCCAGCAGCGTAGAGCCAGTCTCCTACGAGCAGTACTTC. It yields the protein CASSVEPVSYEQYF.

The CDR3 spells CASSSTRGVSGSSYNEQFF. The CDR3 DNA reads TGTGCCAGCAGTTCTACTCGGGGGGTATCAGGGAGCTCCTACAATGAGCAGTTCTTC. The chain is built from TRBV12-3 or TRBV12-4 and TRBJ2-1; 7 nucleotides agree with TRBD2. CDR3 size: 19 residues. The J segment lost 0 bases and the V segment lost 4 bases, leaving 15 bases of the junction unmatched.

This clonotype has at least ten counts. The V and J genes are TRBV19 and TRBJ2-7; D could derive from TRBD1 or TRBD2 (5 bases each). Germline CDR1 LNHDA, CDR2 SQIVND (reference sequence). The CDR3 is made up of 15 amino acids. Trimming stripped 10 bases from V and 0 bases from J, with 19 bases between. The CDR3 here is CATTRDPRSSYEQYF. In nucleotides, the CDR3 is TGTGCCACGACTCGGGACCCAAGGAGCTCCTACGAGCAGTACTTC.

This clonotype was observed a few times. The chain uses TRBV10-3 and TRBJ2-3; D assignment may be TRBD1 or TRBD2 (5 bases each). V lost 0 bases to trimming and J lost 1 base, with 11 bases between them. The CDR3 has 16 amino acids. Germline loops: CDR1 ENHRY, CDR2 SYGVKD. CDR3 protein: CAISESAMGGTDTQYF. In DNA form, the CDR3 reads TGTGCCATCAGTGAGTCGGCTATGGGGGGCACAGATACGCAGTATTTT.

The rearrangement joins TRBV9 to TRBJ2-4; possibly TRBD2 for D (6 bases). This CDR3 spans 14 amino acids. Germline CDR1 is SGDLS and CDR2 is YYNGEE. The V end lost 4 bases, the J end lost 4 bases, and 12 bases lay between the germline ends. CDR3 DNA: TGTGCCAGCAGCCGAGAGGAGGGGAAAAACATTCAGTACTTC. Translated, it gives CASSREEGKNIQYF.

A few counts support this clonotype. The genes are TRBV7-9 and TRBJ2-3; possible D gene TRBD1, 5 bases. The CDR3 has 14 amino acids. With 3 bases removed from V and 2 bases from J, the gap between germline ends came to 9 bases. CDR1 and CDR2 from the germline V gene are SEHNR and FQNEAQ (reference sequence). In nucleotides, the CDR3 is TGTGCCAGCAGCTTCACAGGTATCACAGATACGCAGTATTTT. It encodes CASSFTGITDTQYF. Filled out from reference TRBV7-9 and TRBJ2-3, the complete variable domain reads DTGVSQNPRHKITKRGQNVTFRCDPISEHNRLYWYRQTLGQGPEFLTYFQNEAQLEKSRLLSDRFSAERPKGSFSTLEIQRTEQGDSAMYLCASSFTGITDTQYFGPGTRLTVL.

V and J are TRBV28 and TRBJ1-5; D uncertain. V shed 3 bases and J shed 6 bases, with 6 bases lying between them. From germline, CDR1 is MDHEN and CDR2 SYDVKM. The CDR3 is 12 amino acids. CDR3 in DNA: TGTGCCAGCAGTTTGGTCGGTCAGCCCCAGCATTTT. Encoded protein: CASSLVGQPQHF.

This clonotype has more than one count but fewer than ten. J is TRBJ2-5 and V is TRBV28, with D possibly matching TRBD2 (5 bases). Germline V gene data show CDR1 as MDHEN and CDR2 as SYDVKM. CDR3 length: 14 amino acids. Trimming pared 2 bases from V and 8 bases from J, leaving 15 bases between. The CDR3 protein is CASSLTRRSETQYF. CDR3 sequence (DNA): TGTGCCAGCAGTTTAACTAGAAGGTCGGAAACCCAGTACTTC.

This clonotype was seen ten or more times. The J gene is TRBJ2-7, the V gene TRBV29-1; TRBD1 aligns across 7 bases. Per the germline V gene, CDR1 is SQVTM and CDR2 is ANQGSEA. The CDR3 has 13 residues. Losses at the gene ends were 6 bases for V and 2 bases for J; bases not matched to a gene: 7. Here the CDR3 reads CSVSQTGPYEQYF. The CDR3 nucleotides are TGCAGCGTCTCCCAGACAGGGCCCTACGAGCAGTACTTC.

The chain has TRBV10-3 and TRBJ1-3; TRBD1 is a possible D gene (6 bases). Trimming shortened V by 4 bases and J by 0 bases, and 7 bases separated the two germline ends. This CDR3 comprises 14 residues. Germline assignment: CDR1 ENHRY and CDR2 SYGVKD. The DNA of the CDR3 is TGTGCCATCAGTGGGACAGCCTCTGGAAACACCATATATTTT. It is translated as CAISGTASGNTIYF.